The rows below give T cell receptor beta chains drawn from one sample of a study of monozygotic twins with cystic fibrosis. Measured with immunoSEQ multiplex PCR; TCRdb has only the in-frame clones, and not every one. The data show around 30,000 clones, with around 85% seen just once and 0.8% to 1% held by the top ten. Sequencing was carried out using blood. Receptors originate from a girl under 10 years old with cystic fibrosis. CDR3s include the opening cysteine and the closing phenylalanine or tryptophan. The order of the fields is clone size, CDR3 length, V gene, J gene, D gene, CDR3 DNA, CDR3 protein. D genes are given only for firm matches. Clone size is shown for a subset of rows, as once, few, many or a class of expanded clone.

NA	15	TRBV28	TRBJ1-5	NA	TGTGCCAGCAGATCGATGGGGGTAAGCAATCAGCCCCAGCATTTT	CASRSMGVSNQPQHF
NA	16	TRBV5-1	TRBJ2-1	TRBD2	TGCGCCAGCAGCTTGGGACTAGCGCCCGAATACAATGAGCAGTTCTTC	CASSLGLAPEYNEQFF
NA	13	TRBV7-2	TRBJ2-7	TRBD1	TGTGCCAGCAGCTTAAGGGACAGCTACGAGCAGTACTTC	CASSLRDSYEQYF
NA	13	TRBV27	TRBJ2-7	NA	TGTGCCAGCAGTTTGGACAGTACCTACGAGCAGTACTTC	CASSLDSTYEQYF
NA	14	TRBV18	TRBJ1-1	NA	TGTGCCAGCTCACGCAGACAGGAAGGCACTGAAGCTTTCTTT	CASSRRQEGTEAFF
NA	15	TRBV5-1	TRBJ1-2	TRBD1	TGCGCCAGCAGCTTGGATCCAGGGGGCGTGAGTGGCTACACCTTC	CASSLDPGGVSGYTF
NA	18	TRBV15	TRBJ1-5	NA	TGTGCCACCAGCAGTACCCTTTGGGAGACCTATAGCAATCAGCCCCAGCATTTT	CATSSTLWETYSNQPQHF
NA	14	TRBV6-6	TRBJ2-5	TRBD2	TGTGCCAGCAGTCTAATAGCGGGAGAAGAGACCCAGTACTTC	CASSLIAGEETQYF
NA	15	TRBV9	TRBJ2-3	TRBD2	TGTGCCAGCAGCGTAGCTAGCGGGAGGGTAGATACGCAGTATTTT	CASSVASGRVDTQYF
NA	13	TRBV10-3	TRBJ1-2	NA	TGTGCCATCAGTGGACAAGCAAGGGATGGCTACACCTTC	CAISGQARDGYTF
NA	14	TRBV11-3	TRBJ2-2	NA	TGTGCCAGCAGCTTAGGAGAAGACACCGGGGAGCTGTTTTTT	CASSLGEDTGELFF
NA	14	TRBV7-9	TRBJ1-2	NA	TGTGCCAGCAGCTTAGTAGCAGGACCCTATGGCTACACCTTC	CASSLVAGPYGYTF
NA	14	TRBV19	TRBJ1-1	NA	TGTGCCAGTAGTACTCCGGGACGGAACACTGAAGCTTTCTTT	CASSTPGRNTEAFF
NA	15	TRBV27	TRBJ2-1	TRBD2	TGTGCCAGCAGCCTAGCGGGAGTCTCCTACAATGAGCAGTTCTTC	CASSLAGVSYNEQFF
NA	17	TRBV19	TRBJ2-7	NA	TGTGCCAGTACTCCTTCTGCAGGTCCCGGGGCCTCCTACGAGCAGTACTTC	CASTPSAGPGASYEQYF
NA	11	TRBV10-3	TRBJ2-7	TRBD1	TGTGCCATCAGATCTACAGGGGGCAGGTACTTC	CAIRSTGGRYF
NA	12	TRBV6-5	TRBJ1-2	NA	TGTGCCAGCAGGGACACCAACTATGGCTACACCTTC	CASRDTNYGYTF
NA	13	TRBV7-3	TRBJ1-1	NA	TGTGCCAGCAGCTTATTGGCGAACACTGAAGCTTTCTTT	CASSLLANTEAFF
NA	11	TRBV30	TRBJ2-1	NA	TGTGCCTTAGGACCCTACAATGAGCAGTTCTTC	CALGPYNEQFF
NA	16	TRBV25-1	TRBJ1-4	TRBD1	TGTGCCAGCAGTGAATTTACAGGGGGGAGTAGTGAAAAACTGTTTTTT	CASSEFTGGSSEKLFF
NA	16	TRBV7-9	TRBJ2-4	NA	TGTGCCAGCAGCTTAGCGTCTGACCTAGCCAAAAACATTCAGTACTTC	CASSLASDLAKNIQYF
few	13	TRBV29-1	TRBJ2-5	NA	TGCAGCGCGGGACTGGGACTTCCAGGGACCCAGTACTTC	CSAGLGLPGTQYF